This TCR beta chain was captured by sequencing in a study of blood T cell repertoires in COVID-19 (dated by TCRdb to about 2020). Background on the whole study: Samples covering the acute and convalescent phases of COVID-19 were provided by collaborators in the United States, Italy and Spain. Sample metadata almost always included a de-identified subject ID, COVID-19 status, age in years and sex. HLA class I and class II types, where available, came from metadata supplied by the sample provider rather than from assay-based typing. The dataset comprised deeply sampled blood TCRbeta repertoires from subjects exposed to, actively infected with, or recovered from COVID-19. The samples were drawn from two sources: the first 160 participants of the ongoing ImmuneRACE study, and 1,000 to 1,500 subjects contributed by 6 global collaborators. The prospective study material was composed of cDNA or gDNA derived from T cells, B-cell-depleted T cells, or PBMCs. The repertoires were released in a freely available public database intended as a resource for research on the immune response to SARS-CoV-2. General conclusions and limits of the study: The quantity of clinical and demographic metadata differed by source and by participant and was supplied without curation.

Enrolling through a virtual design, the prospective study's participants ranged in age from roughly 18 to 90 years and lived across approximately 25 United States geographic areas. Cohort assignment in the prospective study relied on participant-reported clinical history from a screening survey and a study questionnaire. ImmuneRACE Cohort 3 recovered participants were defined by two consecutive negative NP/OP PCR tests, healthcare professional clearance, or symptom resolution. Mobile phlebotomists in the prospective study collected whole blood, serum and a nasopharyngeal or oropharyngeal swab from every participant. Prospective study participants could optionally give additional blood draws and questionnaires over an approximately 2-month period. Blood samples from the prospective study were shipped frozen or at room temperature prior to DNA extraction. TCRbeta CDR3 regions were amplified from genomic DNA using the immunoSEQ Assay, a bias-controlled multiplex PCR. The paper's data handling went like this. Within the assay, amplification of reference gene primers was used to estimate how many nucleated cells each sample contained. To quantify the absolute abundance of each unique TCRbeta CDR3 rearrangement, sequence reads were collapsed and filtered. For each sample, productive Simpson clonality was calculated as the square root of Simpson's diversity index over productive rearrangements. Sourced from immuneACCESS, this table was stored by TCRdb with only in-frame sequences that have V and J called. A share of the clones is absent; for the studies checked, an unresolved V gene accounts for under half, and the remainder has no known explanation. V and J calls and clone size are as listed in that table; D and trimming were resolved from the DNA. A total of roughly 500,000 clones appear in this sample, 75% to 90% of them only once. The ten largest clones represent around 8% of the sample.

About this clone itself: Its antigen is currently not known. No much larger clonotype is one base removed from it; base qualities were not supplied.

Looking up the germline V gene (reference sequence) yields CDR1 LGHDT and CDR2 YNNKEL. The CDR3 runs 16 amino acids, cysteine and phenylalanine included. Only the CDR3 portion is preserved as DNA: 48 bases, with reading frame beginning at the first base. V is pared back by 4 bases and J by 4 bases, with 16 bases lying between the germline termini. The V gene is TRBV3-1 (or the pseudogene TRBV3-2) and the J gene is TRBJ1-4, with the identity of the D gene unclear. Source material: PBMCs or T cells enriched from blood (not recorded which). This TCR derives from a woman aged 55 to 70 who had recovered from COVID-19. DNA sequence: TGTGCCAGCAGCCTTACACGAGGGCGGGTTAATGAAAAACTGTTTTTT. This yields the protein CASSLTRGRVNEKLFF.